These T cell receptor beta chains were read from a single sample in a study of naive and memory T cell subsets. One entry per CDR3 protein results from TCRdb running MiXCR on the UMI-ligation and nested PCR reads. The table includes fewer than 30,000 distinct CDR3 sequences, roughly 5.4% detected once. Sequences were obtained from blood. The receptors stem from an adult in good health. The CDR3 runs from the conserved cysteine through the conserved F or W. D genes are given only for firm matches. The listing skips clone size in some rows; elsewhere it reads once, few, many or a size class.

v_call: TRBV27
clone_size: many
d_call: TRBD2
j_call: TRBJ2-3
cdr3_nt: TGTGCCAGCACCCCCGGGACTAGCGGCACAGATACGCAGTATTTT
cdr3_aa: CASTPGTSGTDTQYF

v_call: TRBV15
clone_size: many
d_call: NA
j_call: TRBJ1-4
cdr3_nt: TGTGCCACCAGCAGAGATGACTCTGCAACTAATGAAAAACTGTTTTTT
cdr3_aa: CATSRDDSATNEKLFF

v_call: TRBV10-3
clone_size: few
d_call: NA
j_call: TRBJ2-1
cdr3_nt: TGTGCCATCAGCCGGGGGTCCGGAGGGCCGGACAATGAGCAGTTCTTC
cdr3_aa: CAISRGSGGPDNEQFF

v_call: TRBV5-1
clone_size: many
d_call: TRBD2
j_call: TRBJ2-7
cdr3_nt: TGCGCCAGCAGCTTGGGACTAGCGGGCTCCTACGAGCAGTACTTC
cdr3_aa: CASSLGLAGSYEQYF

v_call: TRBV19
clone_size: few
d_call: NA
j_call: TRBJ1-1
cdr3_nt: TGTGCCAGTAGTATTTTAGTGGGCGCTGAAGCTTTCTTT
cdr3_aa: CASSILVGAEAFF

v_call: TRBV6-5
clone_size: many
d_call: TRBD2
j_call: TRBJ2-3
cdr3_nt: TGTGCCAGCAGATCAGTTAGCGGGACCACAGATACGCAGTATTTT
cdr3_aa: CASRSVSGTTDTQYF

v_call: TRBV7-9
clone_size: few
d_call: NA
j_call: TRBJ2-4
cdr3_nt: TGTGCCAGCAGCTTAGACGAGGGGTTGGAAAACATTCAGTACTTC
cdr3_aa: CASSLDEGLENIQYF

v_call: TRBV5-1
clone_size: few
d_call: TRBD2
j_call: TRBJ2-1
cdr3_nt: TGCGCCAGCAGCCGGACTAGCGGGACAACCAATGAGCAGTTCTTC
cdr3_aa: CASSRTSGTTNEQFF

v_call: TRBV7-9
clone_size: many
d_call: NA
j_call: TRBJ1-2
cdr3_nt: TGTGCCAGCAGACTAGACCTAAAGATTCCGGGCTACACCTTC
cdr3_aa: CASRLDLKIPGYTF

v_call: TRBV5-1
clone_size: many
d_call: NA
j_call: TRBJ2-5
cdr3_nt: TGCGCCAGCAGCGTGGATGGGGCCCAAGAGACCCAGTACTTC
cdr3_aa: CASSVDGAQETQYF

v_call: TRBV3-1
clone_size: many
d_call: TRBD2
j_call: TRBJ2-5
cdr3_nt: TGTGCCAGCAGCCAAGTCTTCCTAGCGGGAGCGGAGACCCAGTACTTC
cdr3_aa: CASSQVFLAGAETQYF

v_call: TRBV7-9
clone_size: many
d_call: TRBD1
j_call: TRBJ2-1
cdr3_nt: TGTGCCAGCCGAGGGGGACAGCTACGTAATGAGCAGTTCTTC
cdr3_aa: CASRGGQLRNEQFF

v_call: TRBV20-1
clone_size: many
d_call: NA
j_call: TRBJ2-7
cdr3_nt: TGCAGTGCTAGGGGGGACCTAGACCGCTCCCCCGAGCAGTACTTC
cdr3_aa: CSARGDLDRSPEQYF

v_call: TRBV6-6
clone_size: many
d_call: NA
j_call: TRBJ1-5
cdr3_nt: TGTGCCAGCAGTTACTTCAATCCAGGACAATTAGATCAGCCCCAGCATTTT
cdr3_aa: CASSYFNPGQLDQPQHF

v_call: TRBV4-1
clone_size: NA
d_call: TRBD2
j_call: TRBJ2-7
cdr3_nt: TGCGCCAGCAGCCGCAGCGGGAGTATCTACGAGCAGTACTTC
cdr3_aa: CASSRSGSIYEQYF

v_call: TRBV9
clone_size: many
d_call: TRBD2
j_call: TRBJ2-1
cdr3_nt: TGTGCCAGCAGCGGCTTCACTAGCGGGATTTCCTACAATGAGCAGTTCTTC
cdr3_aa: CASSGFTSGISYNEQFF

v_call: TRBV5-4
clone_size: NA
d_call: TRBD2
j_call: TRBJ2-5
cdr3_nt: TGTGCCAGCAGCCGGCGGGTGGGCGGGAGGATCGGTGAGACCCAGTACTTC
cdr3_aa: CASSRRVGGRIGETQYF

v_call: TRBV10-3
clone_size: many
d_call: NA
j_call: TRBJ2-7
cdr3_nt: TGTGCCATCAGCACCCCTGGGGGCGAGCAGTACTTC
cdr3_aa: CAISTPGGEQYF

v_call: TRBV7-9
clone_size: NA
d_call: NA
j_call: TRBJ1-4
cdr3_nt: TGTGCCAGCAGCCCCATCGCGAGTGAAAAACTGTTTTTT
cdr3_aa: CASSPIASEKLFF

v_call: TRBV6-2/TRBV6-3
clone_size: NA
d_call: NA
j_call: TRBJ2-7
cdr3_nt: TGTGCCAGCAGTTACCGGGACACCTACGAGCAGTACTTC
cdr3_aa: CASSYRDTYEQYF